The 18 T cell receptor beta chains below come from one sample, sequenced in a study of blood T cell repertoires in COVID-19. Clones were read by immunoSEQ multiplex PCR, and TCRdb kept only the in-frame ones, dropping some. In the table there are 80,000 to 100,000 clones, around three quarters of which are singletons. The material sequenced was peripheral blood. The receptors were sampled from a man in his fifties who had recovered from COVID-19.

The CDR3 region has the DNA TGTGCCAGCAGCCGAGACTATGGTGAGCAGTTCTTC. Translating it yields CASSRDYGEQFF. The chain links TRBV7-2 to TRBJ2-1; possibly TRBD2 for D (5 bases). The CDR3 runs 12 residues. Trimming left V 5 bases short and J 9 bases short, with 11 bases between. CDR1 SGHTA and CDR2 FQGNSA come from the germline V gene. The entire variable domain, with the rest obtained from reference TRBV7-2 and TRBJ2-1, is as follows: GAGVSQSPSNKVTEKGKDVELRCDPISGHTALYWYRQSLGQGLEFLIYFQGNSAPDKSGLPSDRFSAERTGGSVSTLTIQRTQQEDSAVYLCASSRDYGEQFFGPGTRLTVL.

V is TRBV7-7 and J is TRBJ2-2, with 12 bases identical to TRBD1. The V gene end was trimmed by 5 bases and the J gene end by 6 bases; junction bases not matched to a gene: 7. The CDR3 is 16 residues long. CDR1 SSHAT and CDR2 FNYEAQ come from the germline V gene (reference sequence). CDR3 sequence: CASSGGTGGRSGELFF. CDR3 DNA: TGTGCCAGCAGCGGAGGGACAGGGGGCCGGTCCGGGGAGCTGTTTTTT.

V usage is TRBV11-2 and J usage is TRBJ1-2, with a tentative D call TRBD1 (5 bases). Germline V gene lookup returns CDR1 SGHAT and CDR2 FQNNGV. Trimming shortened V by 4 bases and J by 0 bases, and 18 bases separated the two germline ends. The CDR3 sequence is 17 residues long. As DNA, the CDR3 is TGTGCCAGCAGCTCCCGGCGGAGGGTGGGGGCTAACTATGGCTACACCTTC. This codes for CASSSRRRVGANYGYTF.

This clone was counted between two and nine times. The CDR3: CASTLDRGSGNTIYF. The CDR3 DNA reads as TGTGCCAGCACCCTGGACAGGGGCTCTGGAAACACCATATATTTT. The chain has TRBV11-2 and TRBJ1-3; TRBD1 aligns across 9 bases. Trimming removed 7 bases from V and 0 bases from J; junction bases left unmatched: 4. Germline CDR1 reads SGHAT; CDR2 reads FQNNGV. CDR3 size: 15 residues.

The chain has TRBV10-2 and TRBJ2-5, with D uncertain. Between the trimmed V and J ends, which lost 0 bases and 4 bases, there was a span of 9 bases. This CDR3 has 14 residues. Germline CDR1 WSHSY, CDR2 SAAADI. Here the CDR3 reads CASSESGSRETQYF. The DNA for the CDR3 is TGCGCCAGCAGTGAGTCTGGCTCAAGAGAGACCCAGTACTTC.

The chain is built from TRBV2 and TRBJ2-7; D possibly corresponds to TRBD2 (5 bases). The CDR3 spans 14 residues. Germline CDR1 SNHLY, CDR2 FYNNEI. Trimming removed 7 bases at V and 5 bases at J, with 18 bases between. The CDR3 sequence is CASTRDRAGNEQYF. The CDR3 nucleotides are TGTGCCAGCACCCGAGACCGCGCCGGGAACGAGCAGTACTTC. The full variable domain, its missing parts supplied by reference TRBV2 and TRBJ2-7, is EPEVTQTPSHQVTQMGQEVILRCVPISNHLYFYWYRQILGQKVEFLVSFYNNEISEKSEIFDDQFSVERPDGSNFTLKIRSTKLEDSAMYFCASTRDRAGNEQYFGPGTRLTVT.

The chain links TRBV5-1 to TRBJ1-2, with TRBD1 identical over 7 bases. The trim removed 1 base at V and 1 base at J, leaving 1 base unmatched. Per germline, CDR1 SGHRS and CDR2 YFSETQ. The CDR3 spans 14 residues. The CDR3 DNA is TGCGCCAGCAGCTTGTCAGGGGGTAACTATGGCTACACCTTC. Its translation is CASSLSGGNYGYTF.

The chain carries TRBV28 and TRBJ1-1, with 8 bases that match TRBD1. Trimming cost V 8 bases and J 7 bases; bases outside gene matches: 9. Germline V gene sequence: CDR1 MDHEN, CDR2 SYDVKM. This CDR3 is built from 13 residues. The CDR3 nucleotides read TGTGCCAGCCATCCGGGACAGGCCAGTGAAGCTTTCTTT. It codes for CASHPGQASEAFF.

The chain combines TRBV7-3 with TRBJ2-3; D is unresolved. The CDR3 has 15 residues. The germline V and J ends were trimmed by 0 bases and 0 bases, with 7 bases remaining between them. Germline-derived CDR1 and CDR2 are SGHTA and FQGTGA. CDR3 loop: CASSLTRLSTDTQYF. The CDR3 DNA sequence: TGTGCCAGCAGCTTAACTCGTCTAAGCACAGATACGCAGTATTTT. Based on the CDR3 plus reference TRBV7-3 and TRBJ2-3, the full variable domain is GAGVSQTPSNKVTEKGKYVELRCDPISGHTALYWYRQSLGQGPEFLIYFQGTGAADDSGLPNDRFFAVRPEGSVSTLKIQRTERGDSAVYLCASSLTRLSTDTQYFGPGTRLTVL.

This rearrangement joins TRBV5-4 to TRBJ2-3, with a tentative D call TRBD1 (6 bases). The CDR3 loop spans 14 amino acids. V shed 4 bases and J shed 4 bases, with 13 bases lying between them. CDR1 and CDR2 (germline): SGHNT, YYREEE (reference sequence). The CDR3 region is CASSSTQGSDTQYF. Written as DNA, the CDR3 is TGTGCCAGCAGCAGTACACAGGGCTCAGATACGCAGTATTTT. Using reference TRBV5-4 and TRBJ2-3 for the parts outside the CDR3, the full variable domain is ETGVTQSPTHLIKTRGQQVTLRCSSQSGHNTVSWYQQALGQGPQFIFQYYREEENGRGNFPPRFSGLQFPNYSSELNVNALELDDSALYLCASSSTQGSDTQYFGPGTRLTVL.

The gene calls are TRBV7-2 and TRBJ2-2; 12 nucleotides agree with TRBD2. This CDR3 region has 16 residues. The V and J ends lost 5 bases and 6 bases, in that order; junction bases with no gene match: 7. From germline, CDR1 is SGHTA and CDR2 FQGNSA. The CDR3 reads CASSLGLAGTAGELFF. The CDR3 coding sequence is TGTGCCAGCAGCCTAGGACTAGCGGGAACGGCCGGGGAGCTGTTTTTT.

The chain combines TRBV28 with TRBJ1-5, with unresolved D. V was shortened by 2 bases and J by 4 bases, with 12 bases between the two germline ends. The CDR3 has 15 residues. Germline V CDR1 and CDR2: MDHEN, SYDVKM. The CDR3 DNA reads TGTGCCAGCAGTTTAAGATTCGGCAGGAATCAGCCCCAGCATTTT. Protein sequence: CASSLRFGRNQPQHF.

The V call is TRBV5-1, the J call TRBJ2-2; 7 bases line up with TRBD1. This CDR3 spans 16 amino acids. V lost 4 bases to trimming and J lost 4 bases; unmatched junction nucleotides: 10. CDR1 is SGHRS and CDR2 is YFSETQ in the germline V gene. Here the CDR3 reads CASSQGPGTATGELFF. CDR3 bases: TGCGCCAGCAGCCAGGGCCCCGGGACAGCCACCGGGGAGCTGTTTTTT. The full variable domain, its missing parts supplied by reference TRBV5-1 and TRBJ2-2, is KAGVTQTPRYLIKTRGQQVTLSCSPISGHRSVSWYQQTPGQGLQFLFEYFSETQRNKGNFPGRFSGRQFSNSRSEMNVSTLELGDSALYLCASSQGPGTATGELFFGEGSRLTVL.

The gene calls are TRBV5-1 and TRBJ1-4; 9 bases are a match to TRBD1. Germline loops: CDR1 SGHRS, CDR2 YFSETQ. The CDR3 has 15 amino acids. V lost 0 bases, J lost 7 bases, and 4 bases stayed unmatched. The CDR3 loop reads CASSLGDREGEKLFF. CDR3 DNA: TGCGCCAGCAGCTTGGGGGACAGGGAAGGTGAAAAACTGTTTTTT.

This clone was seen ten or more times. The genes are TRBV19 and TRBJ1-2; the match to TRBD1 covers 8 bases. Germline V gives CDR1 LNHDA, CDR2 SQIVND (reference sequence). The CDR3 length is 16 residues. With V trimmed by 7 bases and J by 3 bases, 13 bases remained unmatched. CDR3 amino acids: CASKNPGQAPDYGYTF. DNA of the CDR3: TGTGCCAGTAAAAACCCGGGACAGGCGCCGGACTATGGCTACACCTTC.

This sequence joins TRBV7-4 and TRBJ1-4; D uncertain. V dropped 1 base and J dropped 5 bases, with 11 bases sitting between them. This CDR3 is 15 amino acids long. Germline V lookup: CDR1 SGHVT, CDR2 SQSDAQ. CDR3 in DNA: TGTGCCAGCAGCTTAGGAGGGTTGAAGAATGAAAAACTGTTTTTT. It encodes CASSLGGLKNEKLFF.

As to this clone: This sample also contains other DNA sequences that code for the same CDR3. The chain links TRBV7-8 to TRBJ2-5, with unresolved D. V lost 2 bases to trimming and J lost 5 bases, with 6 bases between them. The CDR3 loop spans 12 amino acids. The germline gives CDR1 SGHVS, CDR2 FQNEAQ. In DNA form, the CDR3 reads TGTGCCAGCAGCTTAAGTAGCGAGACCCAGTACTTC. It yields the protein CASSLSSETQYF.

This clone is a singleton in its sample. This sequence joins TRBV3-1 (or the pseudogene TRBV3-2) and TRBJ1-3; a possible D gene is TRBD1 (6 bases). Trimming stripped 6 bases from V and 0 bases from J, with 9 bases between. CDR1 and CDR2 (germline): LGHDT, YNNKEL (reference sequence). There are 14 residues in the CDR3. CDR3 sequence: CASRLQGSGNTIYF. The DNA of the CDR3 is TGTGCCAGCAGACTACAGGGCTCTGGAAACACCATATATTTT.